The present T cell receptor beta chain was sequenced within a study of blood T cell repertoires in COVID-19. Study-wide context: From the United States, Italy and Spain came samples of acute and convalescent COVID-19. Sample material is recorded as cDNA or gDNA derived from T cells, B-cell-depleted T cells, or PBMCs.

Method: immunoSEQ multiplex PCR; TCRdb's copy keeps in-frame clones and lacks some. The data contain 80,000 to 100,000 clones, around 88% of them singletons. The TCR originated in a woman of 80 years or more with acute or convalescent COVID-19. Material for sequencing was peripheral blood.

The CDR3 sequence: CATSRAERGYEQYF. CDR3 sequence (DNA): TGTGCCACCAGCAGAGCCGAGCGGGGATACGAGCAGTACTTC. The gene calls are TRBV15 and TRBJ2-7, with 7 bases matching TRBD2. V shed 1 base, J shed 4 bases, and the junction held 4 bases outside the gene matches. The CDR3 is 14 residues long. Germline CDR1 is LNHNV and CDR2 is YYDKDF (reference sequence).